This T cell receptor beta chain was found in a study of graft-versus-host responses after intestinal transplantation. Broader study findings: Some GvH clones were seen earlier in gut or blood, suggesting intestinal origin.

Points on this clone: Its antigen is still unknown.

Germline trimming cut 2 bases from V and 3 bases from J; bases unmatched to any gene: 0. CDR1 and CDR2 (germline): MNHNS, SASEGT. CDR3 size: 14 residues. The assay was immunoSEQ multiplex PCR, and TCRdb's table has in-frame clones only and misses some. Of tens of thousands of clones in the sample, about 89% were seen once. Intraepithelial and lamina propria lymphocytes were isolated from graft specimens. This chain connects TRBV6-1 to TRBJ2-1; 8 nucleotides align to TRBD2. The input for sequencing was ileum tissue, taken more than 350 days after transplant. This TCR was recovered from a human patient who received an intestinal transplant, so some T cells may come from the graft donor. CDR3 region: CASSELAGYNEQFF. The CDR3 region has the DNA TGTGCCAGCAGTGAACTAGCGGGCTACAATGAGCAGTTCTTC.